This T cell receptor (beta chain) derives from a study of long-term antiretroviral therapy in people with HIV. Study-wide results and limits: HIV repertoires spanned tighter CDR3 length ranges than controls did. Diversity remained lower than transplant donor controls, even though it increased after ART. Clones that had undergone expansion before ART dominated the repertoire at all time points.

For this clone: The antigen is unknown.

V lost 0 bases to trimming and J lost 6 bases, with 11 bases between them. Germline V gene data show CDR1 as SGHRS and CDR2 as YFSETQ. The CDR3 covers 14 residues. Everyone in the study who had HIV was treated in the United States. Survey-level resolution applied to immunoSEQ assay v3.0. Data came from immunoSEQ multiplex PCR; TCRdb stores just in-frame clones and leaves some out. This table holds roughly 17,000 clones, approximately 95% found once. The material was unsorted PBMCs, obtained 10.4 years after starting antiretroviral therapy. The J gene is TRBJ2-3, the V gene TRBV5-1; D remains unclear. The TCR originated in a man aged 25-45 years with HIV. For the CDR3, the DNA is TGCGCCAGCAGCTTGGTGGCCGCCGGTGATACGCAGTATTTT. The encoded protein is CASSLVAAGDTQYF.